The next 26 T cell receptor beta chains were all read from a single sample in a study of T cell responses to AZD1222 COVID-19 vaccine. Repertoires were generated with immunoSEQ multiplex PCR, while TCRdb's copy carries only in-frame clones and drops some. The data show around 70,000 clones, around 80% seen once. The specimen comprised peripheral blood, sampled on day 0 of AZD1222 vaccination. The receptors were gathered from an adult in good health.

The chain has TRBV29-1 and TRBJ1-2; TRBD1 might be the D (6 bases). From germline, CDR1 is SQVTM and CDR2 ANQGSEA. Trimming shortened V by 7 bases and J by 5 bases, and 20 bases separated the two germline ends. The CDR3 totals 14 residues. As DNA, the CDR3 is TGCAGCGCCTTTCGGACAGACCCAGAATATGGCTACACCTTC. It translates to CSAFRTDPEYGYTF.

This chain connects TRBV25-1 to TRBJ2-1; no firm D call. This CDR3 is built from 11 residues. Germline V gene data show CDR1 as MGHDK and CDR2 as SYGVNS. The CDR3 protein is CATSAYNEQFF. In nucleotides, the CDR3 is TGTGCTACTTCGGCTTACAATGAGCAGTTCTTC.

The V call is TRBV11-3, the J call TRBJ2-3, with 8 bases lining up with TRBD1. CDR1 and CDR2 (germline): SGHNT, YENEEA. V was pared by 5 bases and J by 6 bases, with 7 bases of the junction left unmatched. This CDR3 contains 14 residues. Written as DNA, the CDR3 is TGTGCCAGCAGCCTGCGGACAGGGCCCGATACGCAGTATTTT. Protein product: CASSLRTGPDTQYF.

This clone was detected only a few times. The chain joins TRBV19 to TRBJ1-4, with 7 bases fitting TRBD1. The CDR3 contains 15 residues. With 5 bases clipped from V and 10 bases from J, the junction kept 13 bases outside the gene matches. Per the germline V gene, CDR1 is LNHDA and CDR2 is SQIVND (reference sequence). DNA for the CDR3: TGTGCCAGTAGTCTGGGCCGGGACAGACGTCGAAAACTGTTTTTT. Protein product: CASSLGRDRRRKLFF.

The gene calls are TRBV30 and TRBJ1-1; a weak D match, TRBD1 (5 bases). Trimming cost V 8 bases and J 5 bases, with 18 bases left between them. In germline, CDR1 is GTSNPN, CDR2 SVGIG (reference sequence). The CDR3 has 13 residues. This chain's CDR3 is CARTGPRGTEAFF. CDR3 bases: TGTGCCAGAACCGGGCCACGGGGGACTGAAGCTTTCTTT.

This chain connects TRBV4-1 to TRBJ1-5; maybe TRBD1 (5 bases). Germline lookup yields CDR1 MGHRA and CDR2 YSYEKL. There are 16 residues in the CDR3. Trimming took 0 bases from V and 6 from J, leaving 15 bases between them. The CDR3 loop is CASSQDPGTFSQPQHF. The CDR3 nucleotides read TGCGCCAGCAGCCAAGATCCGGGGACCTTCAGTCAGCCCCAGCATTTT.

The genes are TRBV27 and TRBJ2-3; perhaps TRBD1 as D (6 bases). The CDR3 covers 13 residues. Trimming took 5 bases from V and 6 from J, leaving 12 bases between them. In germline, CDR1 is MNHEY, CDR2 SMNVEV (reference sequence). The CDR3, as DNA: TGTGCCAGCAGTATTACAGGGTCGGATACGCAGTATTTT. Its translation: CASSITGSDTQYF.

The chain carries TRBV7-2 and TRBJ1-5; TRBD1 agrees at 9 bases. Unmatched junction bases numbered 1, after V lost 1 base and J lost 6 bases. CDR1 SGHTA and CDR2 FQGNSA come from the germline V gene. CDR3 size: 14 residues. CDR3: CASSLGQGGQPQHF. The CDR3 nucleotides are TGTGCCAGCAGCTTAGGACAGGGGGGTCAGCCCCAGCATTTT. The variable domain in full, with the rest retrieved from reference TRBV7-2 and TRBJ1-5, is GAGVSQSPSNKVTEKGKDVELRCDPISGHTALYWYRQSLGQGLEFLIYFQGNSAPDKSGLPSDRFSAERTGGSVSTLTIQRTQQEDSAVYLCASSLGQGGQPQHFGDGTRLSIL.

V usage is TRBV4-3 and J usage is TRBJ1-6; D may be TRBD1 (5 bases). V was pared by 4 bases and J by 10 bases, with 11 bases between. This CDR3 spans 13 amino acids. Germline CDR1 and CDR2: LGHNA and YSLEER. The CDR3 spells CASSLGGGSPLHF. DNA for the CDR3: TGCGCCAGCAGCCTCGGGGGGGGATCACCCCTCCACTTT.

This chain uses TRBV19 with TRBJ2-3; D is undetermined. There are 14 residues in the CDR3. V dropped 5 bases and J dropped 2 bases, with 11 bases sitting between them. Germline CDR1 LNHDA, CDR2 SQIVND (reference sequence). CDR3 sequence (DNA): TGTGCCAGTAGTGCGGCCGAAATCACAGATACGCAGTATTTT. It yields the protein CASSAAEITDTQYF. The full variable domain, rest sourced from reference TRBV19 and TRBJ2-3, is DGGITQSPKYLFRKEGQNVTLSCEQNLNHDAMYWYRQDPGQGLRLIYYSQIVNDFQKGDIAEGYSVSREKKESFPLTVTSAQKNPTAFYLCASSAAEITDTQYFGPGTRLTVL.

V usage is TRBV12-3 or TRBV12-4 and J usage is TRBJ2-7, with unresolved D. CDR3 size: 12 residues. Trimming removed 3 bases from V and 3 bases from J, with 6 bases in between. This chain's CDR3 is CASSFAGYEQYF. The CDR3 DNA reads as TGTGCCAGCAGTTTTGCCGGCTACGAGCAGTACTTC.

This chain uses TRBV18 with TRBJ2-1; D assignment may be TRBD1 or TRBD2 (6 bases each). V was shortened by 6 bases and J by 13 bases, with 16 bases between the two germline ends. The CDR3 contains 12 residues. Per the germline V gene, CDR1 is KGHSH and CDR2 is LQKENI. The CDR3 DNA reads as TGTGCCAGCTCGGAACCTGGGGGGCTTCAGTTCTTC. Protein sequence: CASSEPGGLQFF.

The V and J genes are TRBV5-4 and TRBJ1-2; D may be TRBD1 (5 bases). Germline V gene sequence: CDR1 SGHNT, CDR2 YYREEE (reference sequence). The CDR3 runs 15 residues. V lost 4 bases to trimming and J lost 0 bases, with 13 bases between them. CDR3 sequence (DNA): TGTGCCAGCAGCGTTACCGGGACCCCTAACTATGGCTACACCTTC. Translated, it gives CASSVTGTPNYGYTF.

The chain employs TRBV19 and TRBJ2-3, with 8 bases that match TRBD2. V gave up 3 bases and J gave up 0 bases; unmatched junction bases: 11. The CDR3 loop spans 18 amino acids. Germline CDR1 and CDR2: LNHDA and SQIVND (reference sequence). The chain's CDR3 is CASSILAGGQRSTDTQYF. As DNA, the CDR3 is TGTGCCAGTAGTATTTTGGCGGGGGGTCAAAGGAGCACAGATACGCAGTATTTT.

The chain joins TRBV4-1 to TRBJ1-1; 11 bases map to TRBD1. The germline CDR1 and CDR2 sequences are MGHRA and YSYEKL. The trim removed 0 bases at V and 10 bases at J, leaving 10 bases unmatched. The CDR3 contains 16 residues. CDR3 nucleotide sequence: TGCGCCAGCAGCCAAGATCACTTTGGACAGGGGGCTTTAGCTTTCTTT. Its protein product is CASSQDHFGQGALAFF.

V is TRBV12-3 or TRBV12-4 and J is TRBJ2-5; no reliable D call. The CDR3 runs to 11 residues. V was pared by 2 bases and J by 5 bases, with 3 bases between. In DNA form, the CDR3 reads TGTGCCAGCAGTTTAAGGGAGACCCAGTACTTC. It codes for CASSLRETQYF.

This chain uses TRBV2 with TRBJ1-4; no clear D. Between the trimmed V and J ends, which lost 7 bases and 6 bases, there was a span of 15 bases. Germline V gene sequence: CDR1 SNHLY, CDR2 FYNNEI. CDR3 size: 14 residues. The CDR3: CASTGSSGYEKLFF. The CDR3 DNA follows: TGTGCCAGCACCGGATCGAGCGGGTATGAAAAACTGTTTTTT.

This chain connects TRBV24-1 to TRBJ2-3; weak D call: TRBD2 (6 bases). V was pared by 4 bases and J by 2 bases, with 15 bases between. The germline V gene has CDR1 KGHDR and CDR2 SFDVKD. The CDR3 runs to 16 residues. The CDR3 region is CATSDPTRGFTDTQYF. CDR3 bases: TGTGCCACCAGTGACCCTACACGGGGGTTCACAGATACGCAGTATTTT.

The V and J genes are TRBV28 and TRBJ1-2; D not certain. Trimming took off 3 bases at V and 6 bases at J, with 14 bases between the two ends. From germline, CDR1 is MDHEN and CDR2 SYDVKM. CDR3 length: 14 amino acids. The CDR3 protein is CASSFRVRVNGYTF. The CDR3 DNA is TGTGCCAGCAGTTTTAGGGTTCGGGTGAATGGCTACACCTTC.

The J gene is TRBJ2-7, the V gene TRBV5-6; 10 bases map to TRBD1. The germline V gene encodes CDR1 SGHDT and CDR2 YYEEEE. The CDR3 loop spans 16 amino acids. V lost 4 bases and J lost 0; bases outside the gene matches: 7. The CDR3 sequence: CASSTGQGVASYEQYF. For the CDR3, the DNA is TGTGCCAGCAGCACAGGACAGGGGGTTGCCTCCTACGAGCAGTACTTC.

The rearrangement joins TRBV5-1 to TRBJ1-4; 9 bases are shared with TRBD1. The germline V gene has CDR1 SGHRS and CDR2 YFSETQ. J gave up 8 bases and V 1 base, and 6 bases lay outside the gene matches. The CDR3 is made up of 15 amino acids. CDR3 coding DNA: TGCGCCAGCAGCTTGACAGGGGGCGTAGGGGAAAAACTGTTTTTT. As protein: CASSLTGGVGEKLFF.

The V and J genes are TRBV5-6 and TRBJ2-7; 12 bases match TRBD2. The CDR3 is 15 residues long. V was clipped by 4 bases and J by 7 bases; unmatched bases: 9. CDR1 and CDR2 (germline): SGHDT, YYEEEE. The CDR3 region is CASSLLAGGNREQYF. CDR3 in DNA: TGTGCCAGCAGCCTACTAGCGGGGGGTAATCGGGAGCAGTACTTC.

V gene TRBV11-2 combines with J gene TRBJ1-5, with no clear D. The germline V and J ends were trimmed by 1 base and 7 bases, with 11 bases remaining between them. The germline gives CDR1 SGHAT, CDR2 FQNNGV. CDR3 length: 14 amino acids. CDR3 sequence: CASSLGGRWQPQHF. Written as DNA, the CDR3 is TGTGCCAGCAGCTTAGGTGGCAGATGGCAGCCCCAGCATTTT.

CDR3 coding DNA: TGTGCCAGCAGCTTGGACAGGGCTGGAGCTGGGGCCAACGTCCTGACTTTC. Translated, it gives CASSLDRAGAGANVLTF. The chain combines TRBV5-6 with TRBJ2-6, with D perhaps TRBD1 (6 bases). CDR1 SGHDT and CDR2 YYEEEE come from the germline V gene. This CDR3 contains 17 residues. V gave up 0 bases and J gave up 2 bases, with 12 bases separating them.

The J gene is TRBJ2-1, the V gene TRBV2; 10 nucleotides line up with TRBD2. The CDR3 contains 15 residues. CDR1 SNHLY and CDR2 FYNNEI come from the germline V gene. After removal of 3 bases from V and 7 bases from J, the junction contained 6 bases not matched to a gene. CDR3 loop: CASSDQAGGLNEQFF. The CDR3 bases are TGTGCCAGCAGTGATCAAGCGGGGGGGCTAAATGAGCAGTTCTTC.

The chain joins TRBV2 to TRBJ2-2; a weak D match, TRBD2 (5 bases). Germline CDR1 reads SNHLY; CDR2 reads FYNNEI. The germline V and J ends were trimmed by 4 bases and 0 bases, with 9 bases remaining between them. The CDR3 length is 15 residues. CDR3 DNA sequence: TGTGCCAGCAGTGGAATAGCGACGAACACCGGGGAGCTGTTTTTT. Translation: CASSGIATNTGELFF.